The 15 T cell receptor beta chains in this list originate from one sample, sequenced in a study of shared clonotypes between healthy human individuals (dated by TCRdb to 2020 to 2021). The library was produced with the immunoSEQ multiplex PCR assay. In TCRdb, the immuneACCESS table is reduced to in-frame sequences with V and J assigned. These tables do not hold every clone; where another copy was compared, an unresolved V gene accounts for under half, and the others remain unexplained. For this sample the table gives 1,500,000 or so clones, of which approximately 98.5% were detected only once. The ten largest clonotypes hold over 0.3% of the sample. The sequencing sample was made of naive CD4+ T cells sorted from blood. The cell subset or site label corresponds to: CD45RA+ positively selected. These receptors all stem from a man aged 30-40 years in good health.

V usage is TRBV6-5 and J usage is TRBJ2-2; a weak D match, TRBD2 (6 bases). The CDR3 runs to 15 residues. V was clipped by 6 bases and J by 3 bases, with 14 bases between them. The germline gives CDR1 MNHEY, CDR2 SVGAGI. Here the CDR3 reads CASRMGGIDTGELFF. The CDR3 bases are TGTGCCAGCAGGATGGGGGGAATCGACACCGGGGAGCTGTTTTTT.

The CDR3 region is CATSPRDKLDYEQYF. The CDR3 DNA is TGTGCCACCAGCCCGAGGGACAAACTAGACTACGAGCAGTACTTC. The V call is TRBV15, the J call TRBJ2-7; TRBD1 might be the D (6 bases). V shed 5 bases and J shed 3 bases, with 17 bases lying between them. The CDR3 length is 15 residues. CDR1 is LNHNV, CDR2 YYDKDF, per germline (reference sequence).

This clone was seen only once. The chain carries TRBV28 and TRBJ1-2, with 8 positions matching TRBD1. This CDR3 is 14 amino acids long. V lost 6 bases, J lost 0 bases, and 3 bases stayed unmatched. Germline CDR1 MDHEN, CDR2 SYDVKM. In DNA, the CDR3 is TGTGCCAGCAGCAGGGGGCGACCTAACTATGGCTACACCTTC. It is translated as CASSRGRPNYGYTF.

This sequence joins TRBV2 and TRBJ2-2; possibly TRBD1 for D (5 bases). V lost 0 bases and J 3 bases, leaving 14 bases between the germline ends. CDR1 is SNHLY and CDR2 is FYNNEI in the germline V gene. This CDR3 spans 17 amino acids. CDR3 nucleotides: TGTGCCAGCAGTGAAGCGGAATCCATGACAGACACCGGGGAGCTGTTTTTT. As protein: CASSEAESMTDTGELFF.

The genes are TRBV5-8 and TRBJ1-2; D is unclear. Trimming pared 0 bases from V and 6 bases from J, leaving 9 bases between. Per germline, CDR1 SGHTS and CDR2 YDEGEE. The CDR3 runs to 13 residues. The CDR3 DNA is TGTGCCAGCAGCTTGGTGCCCGGGGATGGCTACACCTTC. This sequence encodes CASSLVPGDGYTF. Together with reference TRBV5-8 and TRBJ1-2, the CDR3 gives the full variable domain: EAGVTQSPTHLIKTRGQQATLRCSPISGHTSVYWYQQALGLGLQFLLWYDEGEERNRGNFPPRFSGRQFPNYSSELNVNALELEDSALYLCASSLVPGDGYTFGSGTRLTVV.

V is TRBV27 and J is TRBJ1-2; D is unclear. Trimming took 4 bases from V and 0 from J, leaving 12 bases between them. Germline values: CDR1 MNHEY, CDR2 SMNVEV (reference sequence). The length of the CDR3 is 15 residues. For the CDR3, the DNA is TGTGCCAGCAGTTCGGGTTCACCAGCTAACTATGGCTACACCTTC. Encoded protein: CASSSGSPANYGYTF.

The CDR3 is CASSATDRGVYGYTF. The CDR3 DNA is TGTGCCAGCAGTGCAACGGACAGGGGGGTCTATGGCTACACCTTC. The chain uses TRBV25-1 and TRBJ1-2; 10 positions match TRBD1. Trimming removed 4 bases from V and 4 bases from J; junction bases left unmatched: 6. Germline V gene data show CDR1 as MGHDK and CDR2 as SYGVNS. The CDR3 has 15 residues.

Comments on this clone: The same CDR3 also results from other DNA sequences found in this sample. The gene calls are TRBV5-1 and TRBJ1-2; 7 nucleotides agree with TRBD1. This CDR3 is 13 amino acids long. The germline gives CDR1 SGHRS, CDR2 YFSETQ. V was pared by 0 bases and J by 6 bases, with 2 bases of the junction left unmatched. The CDR3 loop reads CASSLGQGHGYTF. The CDR3 coding sequence is TGCGCCAGCAGCTTGGGACAGGGCCATGGCTACACCTTC. Full variable domain (outside the CDR3, taken from reference TRBV5-1 and TRBJ1-2): KAGVTQTPRYLIKTRGQQVTLSCSPISGHRSVSWYQQTPGQGLQFLFEYFSETQRNKGNFPGRFSGRQFSNSRSEMNVSTLELGDSALYLCASSLGQGHGYTFGSGTRLTVV.

The chain employs TRBV27 and TRBJ1-5, with D maybe TRBD1 (6 bases). CDR1 is MNHEY and CDR2 is SMNVEV in the germline V gene (reference sequence). This CDR3 spans 15 amino acids. Trimming pared 0 bases from V and 5 bases from J, leaving 11 bases between. Written as DNA, the CDR3 is TGTGCCAGCAGTTTATCGGGGACACCTTATCAGCCCCAGCATTTT. Translated, it gives CASSLSGTPYQPQHF.

V usage is TRBV19 and J usage is TRBJ2-1, with TRBD2 matching over 8 bases. Germline V gene lookup returns CDR1 LNHDA and CDR2 SQIVND (reference sequence). V shed 6 bases and J 5 bases; nucleotides not matched to a gene: 6. The CDR3 is made up of 14 amino acids. CDR3 protein: CASSVLAENNEQFF. CDR3 DNA sequence: TGTGCCAGTAGCGTACTAGCGGAGAACAATGAGCAGTTCTTC.

The chain employs TRBV10-2 and TRBJ2-1; D remains ambiguous. CDR3 length: 13 amino acids. Germline loops: CDR1 WSHSY, CDR2 SAAADI. V was shortened by 6 bases and J by 3 bases, with 9 bases between the two germline ends. CDR3 sequence (DNA): TGCGCCAGCAGCCTGACAAACTACAATGAGCAGTTCTTC. This translates into CASSLTNYNEQFF.

The chain is built from TRBV7-6 and TRBJ2-1; 9 nucleotides agree with TRBD2. The V gene's germline CDR1 is SGHVS and CDR2 FNYEAQ. Germline trimming cut 1 base from V and 8 bases from J; bases unmatched to any gene: 9. The CDR3 is made up of 16 amino acids. The CDR3 here is CASSLVAGTSIHEQFF. CDR3 bases: TGTGCCAGCAGCTTAGTGGCCGGGACTAGCATCCATGAGCAGTTCTTC.

The V gene is TRBV6-1, the J gene TRBJ2-7; D call uncertain. V was pared by 2 bases and J by 0 bases, with 5 bases between. The CDR3 sequence is 13 residues long. Germline V gives CDR1 MNHNS, CDR2 SASEGT. The chain's CDR3 is CASSEIPSYEQYF. Here the CDR3 DNA reads TGTGCCAGCAGTGAAATTCCCTCCTACGAGCAGTACTTC.

V and J are TRBV15 and TRBJ1-5; D may be TRBD1 (5 bases). V was pared by 0 bases and J by 3 bases, with 12 bases between. Germline CDR1 and CDR2: LNHNV and YYDKDF (reference sequence). The CDR3 runs to 16 residues. DNA of the CDR3: TGTGCCACCAGCAGAGATCTGGCAGGGAACAATCAGCCCCAGCATTTT. This translates into CATSRDLAGNNQPQHF.

This chain links TRBV27 with TRBJ2-7; 8 bases align to TRBD1. The CDR3 loop spans 14 amino acids. The V and J ends lost 6 bases and 3 bases, in that order; junction bases with no gene match: 7. Germline V gives CDR1 MNHEY, CDR2 SMNVEV (reference sequence). The CDR3 sequence is CASSGTGEGYEQYF. In nucleotides, the CDR3 is TGTGCCAGCAGCGGGACAGGAGAGGGCTACGAGCAGTACTTC.